The 31 T cell receptor beta chains below all came from one sample that was sequenced in a study of blood T cell repertoires in COVID-19. Sequencing used immunoSEQ multiplex PCR; TCRdb keeps in-frame clones, though not all of them. The table has 90,000 or so clones, roughly 84% seen once. Sequenced material: peripheral blood. The source is a man aged 60 to 75 with acute or convalescent COVID-19.

The chain joins TRBV7-9 to TRBJ1-4, with D maybe TRBD1 (6 bases). The CDR3 sequence is 15 residues long. Trimming cost V 3 bases and J 8 bases, with 16 bases left between them. Germline values: CDR1 SEHNR, CDR2 FQNEAQ (reference sequence). For the CDR3, the DNA is TGTGCCAGCAGCTTGGGGGACATCGAGGGAGAAAAACTGTTTTTT. Translation: CASSLGDIEGEKLFF.

The chain links TRBV7-3 to TRBJ1-6; D gene unclear. Trimming stripped 5 bases from V and 10 bases from J, with 12 bases between. This CDR3 comprises 13 residues. Germline CDR1 SGHTA, CDR2 FQGTGA. The CDR3 sequence: CASSLYLNSPLHF. CDR3 DNA: TGTGCCAGCAGCCTCTATCTAAACTCACCCCTCCACTTT. Combining the CDR3 with reference TRBV7-3 and TRBJ1-6 gives the whole variable domain GAGVSQTPSNKVTEKGKYVELRCDPISGHTALYWYRQSLGQGPEFLIYFQGTGAADDSGLPNDRFFAVRPEGSVSTLKIQRTERGDSAVYLCASSLYLNSPLHFGNGTRLTVT.

The CDR3 spells CASSIREMNTEAFF. CDR3 bases: TGTGCCAGTAGTATCAGGGAAATGAACACTGAAGCTTTCTTT. The chain joins TRBV19 to TRBJ1-1; the D gene is possibly TRBD1 (5 bases). V shed 3 bases and J shed 0 bases, with 8 bases lying between them. In germline, CDR1 is LNHDA, CDR2 SQIVND (reference sequence). The CDR3 consists of 14 residues.

The chain couples TRBV29-1 to TRBJ2-1; 7 positions match TRBD1. The length of the CDR3 is 15 residues. Germline V gene sequence: CDR1 SQVTM, CDR2 ANQGSEA. J lost 1 base, V lost 3 bases, and 6 bases had no gene match. For the CDR3, the DNA is TGCAGCGTTGAGGACAGGAAGAAATCCTACAATGAGCAGTTCTTC. As protein: CSVEDRKKSYNEQFF.

The rearrangement uses TRBV6-1 and TRBJ1-5, with TRBD1 as a possible D gene (6 bases). CDR1 and CDR2 (germline): MNHNS, SASEGT. V dropped 2 bases and J dropped 7 bases, with 15 bases sitting between them. This CDR3 comprises 15 residues. The CDR3 spells CASSENDRTGQPQHF. The CDR3 bases are TGTGCCAGCAGTGAAAACGACAGGACGGGGCAGCCCCAGCATTTT.

The chain uses TRBV20-1 and TRBJ2-5; D is perhaps TRBD2 (5 bases). The germline CDR1 and CDR2 sequences are DFQATT and SNEGSKA (reference sequence). This CDR3 contains 11 residues. V lost 5 bases and J 5 bases, leaving 9 bases between the germline ends. The CDR3 loop is CSALRAETQYF. In DNA, the CDR3 is TGCAGTGCTTTGAGGGCGGAGACCCAGTACTTC.

The V and J genes are TRBV3-1 (or the pseudogene TRBV3-2) and TRBJ2-7, with D perhaps TRBD2 (6 bases). V lost 1 base, J lost 0 bases, and 10 bases lay in between. This CDR3 spans 15 amino acids. Germline loops: CDR1 LGHDT, CDR2 YNNKEL (reference sequence). CDR3 protein: CASSQGSGSSYEQYF. As DNA, the CDR3 is TGTGCCAGCAGCCAAGGTAGCGGCAGCTCCTACGAGCAGTACTTC.

The genes are TRBV9 and TRBJ2-1; 13 bases align to TRBD2. The germline V gene has CDR1 SGDLS and CDR2 YYNGEE. This CDR3 contains 15 residues. The V segment lost 4 bases and the J segment 8 bases; nucleotides outside the gene matches: 6. Here the CDR3 reads CASSQTSGGAYEQFF. The CDR3 nucleotides read TGTGCCAGCAGCCAAACTAGCGGGGGGGCTTATGAGCAGTTCTTC.

The table lists this clone with a few counts. The chain joins TRBV15 to TRBJ1-1, with D maybe TRBD1 (5 bases). The CDR3 spans 15 residues. V was trimmed by 4 bases and J by 4 bases, leaving 16 bases between them. The V gene's germline CDR1 is LNHNV and CDR2 YYDKDF (reference sequence). CDR3 nucleotides: TGTGCCACCAGCACCCGGACCGGGGGAGTCACTGAAGCTTTCTTT. Protein: CATSTRTGGVTEAFF.

V usage is TRBV5-6 and J usage is TRBJ1-5, with D unresolved. The V end lost 2 bases, the J end lost 8 bases, and 11 bases lay between the germline ends. The CDR3 runs to 13 residues. Germline V gene sequence: CDR1 SGHDT, CDR2 YYEEEE. CDR3 bases: TGTGCCAGCAGCTTCGGCCGGGATGAGCCCCAGCATTTT. Translated, it gives CASSFGRDEPQHF.

CDR3 amino acids: CASSKTGGFGYGYTF. DNA of the CDR3: TGTGCCAGCAGCAAAACAGGGGGCTTCGGCTATGGCTACACCTTC. The gene calls are TRBV6-5 and TRBJ1-2; 9 bases match TRBD1. CDR3 length: 15 residues. The V segment lost 6 bases and the J segment 4 bases; nucleotides outside the gene matches: 9. Looked up from germline, CDR1 is MNHEY and CDR2 is SVGAGI.

The chain couples TRBV11-2 to TRBJ2-7; 8 nucleotides line up with TRBD1. The length of the CDR3 is 15 residues. CDR1 is SGHAT, CDR2 FQNNGV, per germline. V was pared by 5 bases and J by 8 bases, with 14 bases of the junction left unmatched. This CDR3 is CASSPNRDRGDKQYV. CDR3 nucleotide sequence: TGTGCCAGCAGCCCCAATCGCGACAGGGGAGACAAGCAGTACGTC.

J is TRBJ1-3 and V is TRBV6-5; D gene uncertain. V was clipped by 0 bases and J by 0 bases, with 9 bases between them. The CDR3 consists of 16 residues. CDR1 and CDR2 from the germline V gene are MNHEY and SVGAGI. CDR3 amino acids: CASSYSVGSSGNTIYF. For the CDR3, the DNA is TGTGCCAGCAGTTACTCAGTGGGGAGCTCTGGAAACACCATATATTTT.

The chain carries TRBV3-1 (or the pseudogene TRBV3-2) and TRBJ1-1, with a weak D call TRBD1 (6 bases). V lost 4 bases, J lost 1 base, and 13 bases lay in between. Germline CDR1 LGHDT, CDR2 YNNKEL (reference sequence). The CDR3 totals 15 residues. The CDR3 DNA is TGTGCCAGCAGCCCTGCCGGGACACGGAACACTGAAGCTTTCTTT. Translating it yields CASSPAGTRNTEAFF.

This chain connects TRBV19 to TRBJ1-1, with TRBD1 identical over 9 bases. After removal of 4 bases from V and 3 bases from J, the junction contained 0 bases not matched to a gene. The CDR3 is made up of 13 amino acids. Germline assignment: CDR1 LNHDA and CDR2 SQIVND (reference sequence). The CDR3 loop is CASSRTGDTEAFF. CDR3 coding DNA: TGTGCCAGTAGTAGGACAGGGGACACTGAAGCTTTCTTT.

The rearrangement joins TRBV9 to TRBJ1-6; TRBD1 aligns across 11 bases. V lost 1 base to trimming and J lost 5 bases; unmatched junction nucleotides: 17. Germline V gene lookup returns CDR1 SGDLS and CDR2 YYNGEE. The CDR3 spans 21 residues. The CDR3 DNA reads as TGTGCCAGCAGCGTAAATCCTCGCAGACCGGGACAGGGGGAAGATAATTCACCCCTCCACTTT. Its translation is CASSVNPRRPGQGEDNSPLHF.

The chain links TRBV5-6 to TRBJ2-3; the D is unclear. Germline assignment: CDR1 SGHDT and CDR2 YYEEEE. The V and J ends lost 0 bases and 1 base respectively, with 6 bases between them. The CDR3 contains 14 residues. The CDR3 bases are TGTGCCAGCAGCTTGGGTCCCGGCACAGATACGCAGTATTTT. As protein: CASSLGPGTDTQYF.

This chain joins TRBV9 and TRBJ1-6; 9 positions agree with TRBD1. Looked up from germline, CDR1 is SGDLS and CDR2 is YYNGEE. Trimming removed 0 bases from V and 8 bases from J; junction bases left unmatched: 6. The CDR3 loop spans 16 amino acids. The CDR3 is CASSVATGTGHSPLHF. The DNA for the CDR3 is TGTGCCAGCAGCGTAGCTACAGGGACAGGGCATTCACCCCTCCACTTT.

This clone was found once. The chain links TRBV15 to TRBJ1-1; possible D gene TRBD1, 5 bases. Trimming cost V 3 bases and J 0 bases, with 17 bases left between them. Germline V CDR1 and CDR2: LNHNV, YYDKDF (reference sequence). The CDR3 runs to 17 residues. Here the CDR3 reads CATSSNWQGHMNTEAFF. In nucleotides, the CDR3 is TGTGCCACCAGCAGTAATTGGCAGGGTCACATGAACACTGAAGCTTTCTTT.

The V gene is TRBV6-5, the J gene TRBJ1-6; D gene ambiguous. Germline-derived CDR1 and CDR2 are MNHEY and SVGAGI. The CDR3 contains 13 residues. Trimming left V 8 bases short and J 9 bases short, with 14 bases between. CDR3 residues: CASAGPRGSPLHF. The CDR3 DNA is TGTGCCAGCGCGGGCCCCCGCGGTTCACCCCTCCACTTT.

The chain employs TRBV19 and TRBJ1-2; possibly TRBD1 for D (6 bases). The CDR3 totals 15 residues. Between the trimmed V and J ends, which lost 6 bases and 5 bases, there was a span of 19 bases. Germline CDR1 LNHDA, CDR2 SQIVND (reference sequence). CDR3 bases: TGTGCCAGTAGCCGTCGCTCCGGGACACAATATGGCTACACCTTC. Its translation is CASSRRSGTQYGYTF.

This clone was picked up one time. The chain uses TRBV7-9 and TRBJ2-3, with TRBD2 matching over 10 bases. Germline V gene lookup returns CDR1 SEHNR and CDR2 FQNEAQ (reference sequence). This CDR3 has 16 amino acids. J gave up 2 bases and V 8 bases, and 10 bases lay outside the gene matches. DNA for the CDR3: TGTGCCAGCGTCAAACGAGCGGGGGGGTTCACAGATACGCAGTATTTT. It translates to CASVKRAGGFTDTQYF. Supplemented by reference TRBV7-9 and TRBJ2-3, the full variable domain reads DTGVSQNPRHKITKRGQNVTFRCDPISEHNRLYWYRQTLGQGPEFLTYFQNEAQLEKSRLLSDRFSAERPKGSFSTLEIQRTEQGDSAMYLCASVKRAGGFTDTQYFGPGTRLTVL.

This clone was counted between two and nine times. The chain couples TRBV11-2 to TRBJ1-1; 8 bases align to TRBD1. Per the germline V gene, CDR1 is SGHAT and CDR2 is FQNNGV. After removal of 4 bases from V and 5 bases from J, the junction contained 9 bases not matched to a gene. The CDR3 extends over 15 amino acids. CDR3 amino acids: CASSSFRGQGTEAFF. DNA of the CDR3: TGTGCCAGCAGCTCGTTCAGGGGGCAGGGTACTGAAGCTTTCTTT.

This clone was seen more than once but under ten times. V is TRBV20-1 and J is TRBJ1-2; 11 bases are shared with TRBD1. V gave up 3 bases and J gave up 5 bases; unmatched junction bases: 5. Germline CDR1 and CDR2: DFQATT and SNEGSKA (reference sequence). The CDR3 runs to 14 residues. Here the CDR3 DNA reads TGCAGTGCTAGTGGGGACAGGGGGATGTATGGCTACACCTTC. Translated: CSASGDRGMYGYTF.

V usage is TRBV9 and J usage is TRBJ2-5, with a weak D call TRBD1 (6 bases). The CDR3 loop spans 13 amino acids. Trimming took off 0 bases at V and 5 bases at J, with 8 bases between the two ends. CDR1 and CDR2 (germline): SGDLS, YYNGEE. The CDR3 DNA follows: TGTGCCAGCAGCGTAGAAGACAGGGAGACCCAGTACTTC. Its translation is CASSVEDRETQYF.

This clone was observed a single time. V usage is TRBV11-2 and J usage is TRBJ1-1, with TRBD1 as a possible D gene (5 bases). The CDR3 runs to 16 residues. Trimming cost V 2 bases and J 1 base, with 14 bases left between them. The germline V gene encodes CDR1 SGHAT and CDR2 FQNNGV. The CDR3 DNA is TGTGCCAGCAGCTTAACCGTTGTCAGGGCGAACACTGAAGCTTTCTTT. The encoded protein is CASSLTVVRANTEAFF.

This clone was counted a few times. V gene TRBV9 combines with J gene TRBJ2-1, with 10 bases aligning to TRBD2. The CDR3 runs 15 residues. The germline V gene has CDR1 SGDLS and CDR2 YYNGEE. V gave up 6 bases and J gave up 8 bases; unmatched junction bases: 11. CDR3 coding DNA: TGTGCCAGCACCAGTAGCGGGGGGCCGTGGGATGAGCAGTTCTTC. Protein: CASTSSGGPWDEQFF. Filled out from reference TRBV9 and TRBJ2-1, the complete variable domain reads DSGVTQTPKHLITATGQRVTLRCSPRSGDLSVYWYQQSLDQGLQFLIQYYNGEERAKGNILERFSAQQFPDLHSELNLSSLELGDSALYFCASTSSGGPWDEQFFGPGTRLTVL.

This CDR3 reads CASSSDRGGGGYTF. As DNA, the CDR3 is TGTGCCAGCAGCTCGGACAGGGGCGGGGGTGGCTACACCTTC. The V gene is TRBV5-4, the J gene TRBJ1-2, with 9 bases that match TRBD1. The CDR3 consists of 14 residues. Looked up from germline, CDR1 is SGHNT and CDR2 is YYREEE (reference sequence). V shed 3 bases and J 7 bases; nucleotides not matched to a gene: 7.

The rearrangement joins TRBV5-6 to TRBJ1-2; D is uncertain. Trimming cost V 2 bases and J 4 bases, with 12 bases left between them. Germline CDR1 is SGHDT and CDR2 is YYEEEE. This CDR3 region has 14 residues. This CDR3 reads CASSFADRGYGYTF. The CDR3 region has the DNA TGTGCCAGCAGCTTTGCCGACCGAGGCTATGGCTACACCTTC.

V usage is TRBV4-1 and J usage is TRBJ2-5; 7 bases are shared with TRBD2. V trimming: 0 bases; J trimming: 5 bases; junction bases outside the gene matches: 3. This CDR3 is 14 amino acids long. Germline lookup yields CDR1 MGHRA and CDR2 YSYEKL. The CDR3 sequence is CASSQDAGVETQYF. DNA of the CDR3: TGCGCCAGCAGCCAAGACGCGGGGGTGGAGACCCAGTACTTC.

This chain links TRBV15 with TRBJ2-3; 15 nucleotides line up with TRBD2. CDR3 length equals 19 residues. Trimming at V came to 1 base and at J to 2 bases, leaving 7 bases not matched to a gene. CDR1 LNHNV and CDR2 YYDKDF come from the germline V gene (reference sequence). The DNA for the CDR3 is TGTGCCACCAGCAGAGGACCGGGACTAGCGGGGGGACTCACAGATACGCAGTATTTT. The encoded protein is CATSRGPGLAGGLTDTQYF.